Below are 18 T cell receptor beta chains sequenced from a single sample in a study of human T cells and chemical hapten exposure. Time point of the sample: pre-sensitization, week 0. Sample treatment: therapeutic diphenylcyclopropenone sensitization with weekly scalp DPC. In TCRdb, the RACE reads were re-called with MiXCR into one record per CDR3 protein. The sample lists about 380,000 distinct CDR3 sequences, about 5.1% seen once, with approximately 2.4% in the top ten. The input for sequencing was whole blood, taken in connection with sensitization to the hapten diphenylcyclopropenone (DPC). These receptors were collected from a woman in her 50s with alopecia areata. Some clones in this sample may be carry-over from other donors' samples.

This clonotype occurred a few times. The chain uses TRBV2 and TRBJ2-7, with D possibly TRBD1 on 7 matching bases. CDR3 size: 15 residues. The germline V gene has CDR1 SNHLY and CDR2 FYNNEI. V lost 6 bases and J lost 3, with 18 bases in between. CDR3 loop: CASSPAGGTGYEQYF. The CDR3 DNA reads TGTGCCAGCAGCCCAGCAGGGGGGACGGGCTACGAGCAGTACTTC.

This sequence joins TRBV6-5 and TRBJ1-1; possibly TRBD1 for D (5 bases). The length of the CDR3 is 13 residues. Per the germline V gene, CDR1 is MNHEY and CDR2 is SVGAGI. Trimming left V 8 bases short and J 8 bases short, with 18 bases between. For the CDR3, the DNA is TGTGCCAGCGGGGACTCGGGACTTAGGGAAGCTTTCTTT. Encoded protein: CASGDSGLREAFF.

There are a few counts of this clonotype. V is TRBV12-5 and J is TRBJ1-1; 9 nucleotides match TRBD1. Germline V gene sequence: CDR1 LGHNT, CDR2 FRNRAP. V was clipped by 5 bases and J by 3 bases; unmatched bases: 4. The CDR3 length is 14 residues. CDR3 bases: TGTGCTAGTGGTGACAGGGGGATCGACACTGAAGCTTTCTTT. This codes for CASGDRGIDTEAFF.

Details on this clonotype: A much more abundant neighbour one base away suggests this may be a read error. CDR3 sequence reads: CSATMAVYGYTF. The CDR3 nucleotides are TGCAGCGCCACAATGGCTGTCTATGGCTACACCTTC. The chain carries TRBV29-1 and TRBJ1-2; D is unresolved. Germline V gene sequence: CDR1 SQVTM, CDR2 ANQGSEA. Between the trimmed V and J ends, which lost 7 bases and 4 bases, there was a span of 13 bases. The CDR3 has 12 residues.

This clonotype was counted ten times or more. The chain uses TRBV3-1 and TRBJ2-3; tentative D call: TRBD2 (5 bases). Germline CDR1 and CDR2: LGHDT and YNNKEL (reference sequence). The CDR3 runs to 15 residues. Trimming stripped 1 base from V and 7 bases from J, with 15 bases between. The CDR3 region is CASSQAILGDNTQYF. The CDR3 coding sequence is TGTGCCAGCAGCCAAGCTATTTTGGGAGACAATACGCAGTATTTT.

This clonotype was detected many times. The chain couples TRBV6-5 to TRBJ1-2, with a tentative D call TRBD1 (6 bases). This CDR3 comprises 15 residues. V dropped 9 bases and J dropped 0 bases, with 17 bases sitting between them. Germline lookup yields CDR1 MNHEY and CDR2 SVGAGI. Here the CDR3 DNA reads TGTGCCAGTTGGGACAATCAAGGCGCTAACTATGGCTACACCTTC. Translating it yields CASWDNQGANYGYTF.

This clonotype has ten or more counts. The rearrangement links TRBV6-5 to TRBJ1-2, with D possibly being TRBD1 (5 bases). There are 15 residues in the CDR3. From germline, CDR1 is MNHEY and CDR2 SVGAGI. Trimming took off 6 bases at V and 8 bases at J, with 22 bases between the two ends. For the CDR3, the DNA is TGTGCCAGCAGCCTGGGACGAGCCGGCAACGGAGGCTACACCTTC. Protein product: CASSLGRAGNGGYTF.

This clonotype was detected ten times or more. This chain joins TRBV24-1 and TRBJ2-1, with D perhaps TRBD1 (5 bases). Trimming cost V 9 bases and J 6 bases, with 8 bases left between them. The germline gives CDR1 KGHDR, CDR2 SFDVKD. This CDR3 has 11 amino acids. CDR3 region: CATAQGNEQFF. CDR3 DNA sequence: TGTGCCACCGCCCAGGGCAATGAGCAGTTCTTC.

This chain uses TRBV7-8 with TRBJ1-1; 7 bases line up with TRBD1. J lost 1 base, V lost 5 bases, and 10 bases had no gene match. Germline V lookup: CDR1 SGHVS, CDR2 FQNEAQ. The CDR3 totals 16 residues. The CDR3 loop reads CASSPLLTGTNTEAFF. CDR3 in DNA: TGTGCCAGCAGCCCGTTATTGACAGGGACGAACACTGAAGCTTTCTTT.

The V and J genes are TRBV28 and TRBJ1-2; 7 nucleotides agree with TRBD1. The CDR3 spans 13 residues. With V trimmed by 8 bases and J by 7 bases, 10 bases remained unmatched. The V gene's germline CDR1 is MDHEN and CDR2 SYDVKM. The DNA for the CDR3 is TGTGCCAGCTCAGGGGGGGGCTTAGTTGGCTACACCTTC. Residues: CASSGGGLVGYTF.

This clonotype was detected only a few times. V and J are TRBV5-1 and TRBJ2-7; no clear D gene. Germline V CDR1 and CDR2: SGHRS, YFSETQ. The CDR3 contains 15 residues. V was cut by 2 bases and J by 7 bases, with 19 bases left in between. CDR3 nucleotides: TGCGCCAGCAGCTTCTTCCGGAGCCCCCCTATGGAGCAGTACTTC. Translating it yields CASSFFRSPPMEQYF.

CDR3 DNA sequence: TGTGCCAGCAGTTTGAGTGGACAGGGGAATGAAAAACTGTTTTTT. Its protein product is CASSLSGQGNEKLFF. The chain employs TRBV12-3 or TRBV12-4 and TRBJ1-4; 9 positions agree with TRBD1. CDR3 length: 15 residues. With 3 bases clipped from V and 5 bases from J, the junction kept 4 bases outside the gene matches.

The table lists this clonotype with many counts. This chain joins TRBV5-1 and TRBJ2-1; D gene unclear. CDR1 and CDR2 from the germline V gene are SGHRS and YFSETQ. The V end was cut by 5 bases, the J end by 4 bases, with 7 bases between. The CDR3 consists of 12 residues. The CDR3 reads CASSSLYNEQFF. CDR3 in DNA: TGCGCCAGCAGTTCTCTATACAATGAGCAGTTCTTC.

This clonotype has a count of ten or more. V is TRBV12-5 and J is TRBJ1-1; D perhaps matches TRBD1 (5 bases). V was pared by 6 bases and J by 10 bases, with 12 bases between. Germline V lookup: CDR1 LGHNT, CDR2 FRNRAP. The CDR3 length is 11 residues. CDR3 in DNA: TGTGCTAGTGGCTTCCGTGGGGGAGCTTTCTTT. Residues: CASGFRGGAFF.

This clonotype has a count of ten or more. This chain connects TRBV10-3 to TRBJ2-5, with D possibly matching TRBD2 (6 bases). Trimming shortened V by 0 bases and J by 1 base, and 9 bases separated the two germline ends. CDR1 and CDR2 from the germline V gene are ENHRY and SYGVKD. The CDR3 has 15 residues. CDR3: CAISESEGFQETQYF. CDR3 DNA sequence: TGTGCCATCAGTGAGTCGGAGGGTTTCCAAGAGACCCAGTACTTC.

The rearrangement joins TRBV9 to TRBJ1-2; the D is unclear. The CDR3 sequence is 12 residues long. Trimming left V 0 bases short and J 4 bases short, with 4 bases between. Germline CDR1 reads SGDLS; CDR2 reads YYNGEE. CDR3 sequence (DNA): TGTGCCAGCAGCGTAGCCAGCTATGGCTACACCTTC. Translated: CASSVASYGYTF.

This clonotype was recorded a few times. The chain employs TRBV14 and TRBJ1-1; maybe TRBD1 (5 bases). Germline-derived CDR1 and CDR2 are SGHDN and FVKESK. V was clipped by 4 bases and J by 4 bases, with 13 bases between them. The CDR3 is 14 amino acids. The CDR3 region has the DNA TGTGCCAGCAGCCTCACACGGGGGGTCACTGAAGCTTTCTTT. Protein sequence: CASSLTRGVTEAFF.

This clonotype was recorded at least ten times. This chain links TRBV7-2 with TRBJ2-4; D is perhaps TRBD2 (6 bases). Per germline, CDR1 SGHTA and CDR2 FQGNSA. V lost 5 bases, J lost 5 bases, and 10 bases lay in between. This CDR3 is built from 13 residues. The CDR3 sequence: CASSSGSENIQYF. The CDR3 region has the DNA TGTGCCAGCAGCAGCGGGTCTGAAAACATTCAGTACTTC.